This TCR beta chain was sequenced during a study of blood T cell repertoires in COVID-19. Some clones are missing from TCRdb's copy, which holds only in-frame ones; the method was immunoSEQ multiplex PCR. The sample has 390,000 or so clones, roughly nine tenths seen once. Trimming took off 0 bases at V and 5 bases at J, with 10 bases between the two ends. This CDR3 has 14 amino acids. In germline, CDR1 is MNHEY, CDR2 SVGAGI. The chain recombines TRBV6-5 with TRBJ1-2; D is perhaps TRBD1 (6 bases). The sample taken for sequencing was PBMCs or T cells enriched from blood (not recorded which). This clonotype was obtained from a man aged 18 to 30 who had recovered from COVID-19. The CDR3 loop is CASSYSAGAYGYTF. The CDR3 nucleotides read TGTGCCAGCAGTTACTCTGCAGGGGCGTATGGCTACACCTTC.